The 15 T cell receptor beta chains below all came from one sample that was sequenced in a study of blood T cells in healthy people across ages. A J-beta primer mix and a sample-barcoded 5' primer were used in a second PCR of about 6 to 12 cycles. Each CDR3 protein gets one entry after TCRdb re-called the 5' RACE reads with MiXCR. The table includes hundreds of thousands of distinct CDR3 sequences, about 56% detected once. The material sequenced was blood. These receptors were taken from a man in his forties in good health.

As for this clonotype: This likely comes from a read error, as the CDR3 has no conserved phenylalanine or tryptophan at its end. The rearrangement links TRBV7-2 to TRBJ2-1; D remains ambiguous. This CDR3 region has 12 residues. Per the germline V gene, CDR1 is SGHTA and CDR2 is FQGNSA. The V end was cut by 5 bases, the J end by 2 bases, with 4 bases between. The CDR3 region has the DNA TGTGCCAGCAGCACAACCTACAATGAGCAGTTCCTC. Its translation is CASSTTYNEQFL.

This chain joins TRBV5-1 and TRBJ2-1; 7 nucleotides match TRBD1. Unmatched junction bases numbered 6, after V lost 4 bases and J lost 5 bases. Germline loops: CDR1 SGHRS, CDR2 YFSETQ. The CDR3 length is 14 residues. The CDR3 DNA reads TGCGCCAGCAGCCCCGGGACAGAAGACAATGAGCAGTTCTTC. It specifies CASSPGTEDNEQFF.

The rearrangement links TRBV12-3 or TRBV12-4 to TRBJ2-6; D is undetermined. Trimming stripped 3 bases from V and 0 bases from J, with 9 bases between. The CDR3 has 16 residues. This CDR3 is CASSLGRLSGANVLTF. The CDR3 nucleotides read TGTGCCAGCAGTTTGGGCAGGCTCTCTGGGGCCAACGTCCTGACTTTC.

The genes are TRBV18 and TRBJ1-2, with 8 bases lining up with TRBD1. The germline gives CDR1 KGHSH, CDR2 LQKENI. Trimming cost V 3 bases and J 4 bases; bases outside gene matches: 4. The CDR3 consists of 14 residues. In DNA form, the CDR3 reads TGTGCCAGCTCACCGGGACAGGACCCCTATGGCTACACCTTC. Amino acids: CASSPGQDPYGYTF. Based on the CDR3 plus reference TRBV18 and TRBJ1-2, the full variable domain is NAGVMQNPRHLVRRRGQEARLRCSPMKGHSHVYWYRQLPEEGLKFMVYLQKENIIDESGMPKERFSAEFPKEGPSILRIQQVVRGDSAAYFCASSPGQDPYGYTFGSGTRLTVV.

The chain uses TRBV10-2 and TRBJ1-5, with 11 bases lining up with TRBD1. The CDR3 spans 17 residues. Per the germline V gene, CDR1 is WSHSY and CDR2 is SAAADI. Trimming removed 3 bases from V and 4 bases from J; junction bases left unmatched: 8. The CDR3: CASSDTPGTGGNQPQHF. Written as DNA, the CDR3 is TGCGCCAGCAGTGACACTCCCGGGACAGGGGGGAATCAGCCCCAGCATTTT.

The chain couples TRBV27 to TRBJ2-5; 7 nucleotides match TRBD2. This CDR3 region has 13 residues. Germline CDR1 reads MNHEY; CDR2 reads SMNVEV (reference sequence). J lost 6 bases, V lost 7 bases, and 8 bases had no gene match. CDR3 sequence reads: CASTKAGSQTQYF. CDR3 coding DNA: TGTGCCAGCACCAAAGCGGGGAGTCAGACCCAGTACTTC.

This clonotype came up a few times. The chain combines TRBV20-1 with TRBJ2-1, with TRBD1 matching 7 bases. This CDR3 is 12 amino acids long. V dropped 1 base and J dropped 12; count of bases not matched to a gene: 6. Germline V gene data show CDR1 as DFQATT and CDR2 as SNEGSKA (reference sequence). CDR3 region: CSARARQGRQFF. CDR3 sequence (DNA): TGCAGTGCTAGAGCCAGACAGGGTCGGCAGTTCTTC.

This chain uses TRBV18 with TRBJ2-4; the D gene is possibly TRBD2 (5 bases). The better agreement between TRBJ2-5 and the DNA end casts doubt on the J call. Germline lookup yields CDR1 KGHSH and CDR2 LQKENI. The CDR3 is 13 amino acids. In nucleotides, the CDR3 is TGTGCCAGCTCACTCTTCCCGGGGGAGACCCAGTACTTC. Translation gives CASSLFPGETQYF.

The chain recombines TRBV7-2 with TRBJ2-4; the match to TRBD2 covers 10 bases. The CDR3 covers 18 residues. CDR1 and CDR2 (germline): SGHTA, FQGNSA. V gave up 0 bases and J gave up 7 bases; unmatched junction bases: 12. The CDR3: CASSLARKASGSSNIQYF. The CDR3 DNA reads TGTGCCAGCAGCTTAGCGAGGAAGGCTAGCGGGAGTAGCAACATTCAGTACTTC.

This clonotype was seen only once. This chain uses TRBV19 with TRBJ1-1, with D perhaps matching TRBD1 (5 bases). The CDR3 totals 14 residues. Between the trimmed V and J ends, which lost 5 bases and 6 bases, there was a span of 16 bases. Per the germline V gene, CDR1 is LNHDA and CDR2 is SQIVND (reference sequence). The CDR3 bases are TGTGCCAGTAGTTTCGGTGGGGCAGCCTCTGAAGCTTTCTTT. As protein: CASSFGGAASEAFF.

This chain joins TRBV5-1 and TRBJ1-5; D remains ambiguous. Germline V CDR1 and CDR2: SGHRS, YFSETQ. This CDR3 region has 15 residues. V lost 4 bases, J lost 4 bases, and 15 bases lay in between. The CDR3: CASSLDNGLNQPQHF. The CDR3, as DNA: TGCGCCAGCAGCCTGGATAATGGGCTGAATCAGCCCCAGCATTTT.

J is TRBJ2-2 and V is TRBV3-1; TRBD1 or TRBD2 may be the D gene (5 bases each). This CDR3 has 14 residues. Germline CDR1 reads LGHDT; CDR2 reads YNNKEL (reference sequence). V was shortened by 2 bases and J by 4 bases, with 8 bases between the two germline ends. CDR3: CASSQRGGTGELFF. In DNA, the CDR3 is TGTGCCAGCAGCCAACGGGGCGGCACCGGGGAGCTGTTTTTT. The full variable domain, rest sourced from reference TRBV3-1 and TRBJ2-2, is DTAVSQTPKYLVTQMGNDKSIKCEQNLGHDTMYWYKQDSKKFLKIMFSYNNKELIINETVPNRFSPKSPDKAHLNLHINSLELGDSAVYFCASSQRGGTGELFFGEGSRLTVL.

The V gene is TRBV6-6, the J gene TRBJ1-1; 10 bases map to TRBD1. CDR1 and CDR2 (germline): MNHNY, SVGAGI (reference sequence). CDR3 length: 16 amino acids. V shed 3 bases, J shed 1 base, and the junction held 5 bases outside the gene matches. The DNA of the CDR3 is TGTGCCAGCAGTTATGACAGGGGGCGCGGGAACACTGAAGCTTTCTTT. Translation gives CASSYDRGRGNTEAFF.

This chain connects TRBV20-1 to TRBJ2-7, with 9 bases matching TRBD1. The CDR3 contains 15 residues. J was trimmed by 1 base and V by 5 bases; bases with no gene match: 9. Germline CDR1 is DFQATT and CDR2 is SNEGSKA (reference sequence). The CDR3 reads CSAARVGQGSYEQYF. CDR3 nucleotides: TGCAGTGCTGCCAGGGTGGGACAGGGTTCCTACGAGCAGTACTTC.

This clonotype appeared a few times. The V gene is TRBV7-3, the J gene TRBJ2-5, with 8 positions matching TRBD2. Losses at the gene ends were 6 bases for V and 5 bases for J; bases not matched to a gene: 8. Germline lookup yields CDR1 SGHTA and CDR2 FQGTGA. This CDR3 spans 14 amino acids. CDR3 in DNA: TGTGCCAGCAGGCCGGGCGGGGGGTGGGAGACCCAGTACTTC. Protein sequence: CASRPGGGWETQYF.